The TCR beta chain described here comes from a study of control samples from healthy donors and cancer patients. Here immunoSEQ multiplex PCR was the method, and the copy in TCRdb shows in-frame clones only, minus some. The data show 110,000 to 150,000 clones, 94% seen once. The CDR3 contains 15 residues. Germline CDR1 is GTSNPN and CDR2 is SVGIG (reference sequence). V gave up 2 bases and J gave up 5 bases; unmatched junction bases: 10. The gene calls are TRBV30 and TRBJ1-2; 8 bases align to TRBD1. This receptor was obtained from a middle-aged man in good health. Specimen: blood. Here the CDR3 reads CAWSPIGQGQYGYTF. The CDR3 bases are TGTGCCTGGAGTCCGATAGGACAGGGACAGTATGGCTACACCTTC.